The T cell receptor beta chain under discussion was sequenced for a study of cytomegalovirus exposure and HLA in healthy donors. Findings of the study overall: It was only CMV serostatus that was available as immune exposure information. Within a later analysis, the majority of CMV-associated TCR beta chains appeared HLA-restricted. Sequencing artifact likely explains a cluster of highly shared sequence variants.

The PCR used 60 Vbeta and 13 Jbeta primers. The method was immunoSEQ multiplex PCR; TCRdb's version includes in-frame clones alone and lacks a portion of them. The sample lists 100,000 or so clones, over 75% seen once, with 8.6% in the top ten. As for this clone: As yet, its antigen is unknown.

The CDR3 has 15 amino acids. Germline CDR1 and CDR2: LGHNA and YSLEER. Trimming took off 2 bases at V and 4 bases at J, with 13 bases between the two ends. This chain connects TRBV4-3 to TRBJ2-3, with D hard to call. What was sequenced was PBMCs. This TCR was sampled from a woman aged 40 to 50 in good health and CMV-seropositive. The CDR3 sequence is CASSQRLSSADTQYF. The CDR3 nucleotides are TGCGCCAGCAGCCAAAGACTTAGCTCGGCAGATACGCAGTATTTT.